A selection of T cell receptor beta chains follows, all from one sample in a study of blood T cells in healthy people across ages. TCRdb re-called the 5' RACE reads with MiXCR, one entry per CDR3 protein. The table shows hundreds of thousands of distinct CDR3 sequences, with just under 25% occurring only once. A further study also used this sample, focusing on T cells of mothers and their children.

Source material: blood. The origin of the receptors is a boy under 18 in good health. Both conserved end residues are part of each CDR3. The order of the fields is V gene, J gene, D gene, CDR3 protein. The D gene is left open where the match is weak.

TRBV27	NA	NA	CASSFSRGYNEQFF
TRBV5-1	TRBJ1-3	NA	CASSSGRQDTIYF
TRBV4-3	TRBJ1-2	NA	CASSHPTAANYGYTF
TRBV14	TRBJ1-6	NA	CASSRWDGSSPLHF
TRBV12-3/TRBV12-4	TRBJ2-1	NA	CASSPGTIAGQFF
TRBV29-1	TRBJ1-1	NA	CSVEEGPEAFF
TRBV2	TRBJ1-1	NA	CASRLGRGPMNTEAFF
TRBV11-2	TRBJ2-1	NA	CASSRQGGGYNEQFF
TRBV24-1	TRBJ2-1	TRBD1	CATSGTGGTYEQFF
TRBV7-8	TRBJ1-2	NA	CASSSNRRLGDGYTF
TRBV24-1	TRBJ1-3	NA	CATSDGPRDTIYF
TRBV2	TRBJ1-5	TRBD1	CASSGQGGNQPQRF
TRBV20-1	TRBJ1-5	NA	CSAPSTEVNQPQHF
TRBV29-1	TRBJ1-4	TRBD1	CSVDRTGGEKLFF
TRBV20-1	NA	NA	CSVRLRTRSPNEQFF
TRBV6-5	TRBJ2-2	NA	CASSYSGAFTAGELFF
TRBV11-2	TRBJ2-3	NA	CASSLVRDTQYF
TRBV3-1	TRBJ1-4	NA	CASRQLAGTNEKLFF
TRBV5-1	TRBJ1-6	NA	CASSLGSVYNSPLHF
TRBV20-1	TRBJ2-1	NA	CSAASVASSYNEQFF